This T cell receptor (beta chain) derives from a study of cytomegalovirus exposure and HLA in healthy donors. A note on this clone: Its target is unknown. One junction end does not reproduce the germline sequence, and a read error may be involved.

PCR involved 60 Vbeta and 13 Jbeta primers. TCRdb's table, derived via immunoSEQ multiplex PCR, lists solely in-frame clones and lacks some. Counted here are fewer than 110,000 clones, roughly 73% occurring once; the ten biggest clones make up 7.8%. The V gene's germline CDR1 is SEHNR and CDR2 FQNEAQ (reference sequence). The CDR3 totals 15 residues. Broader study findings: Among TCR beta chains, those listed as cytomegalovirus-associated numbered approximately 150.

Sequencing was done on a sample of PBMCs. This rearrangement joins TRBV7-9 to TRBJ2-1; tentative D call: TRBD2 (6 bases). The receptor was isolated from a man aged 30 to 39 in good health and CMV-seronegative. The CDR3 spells CSSSLAGGETSEQFF. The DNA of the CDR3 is TGTTCCAGCAGCTTAGCTGGCGGGGAGACCAGCGAGCAGTTCTTC.